The present T cell receptor beta chain was sequenced within a study of T-cell memory formation after mild COVID-19. Study background: TCR clusters mostly belonged to single donors. Findings and caveats of the study: Later expanders leaned CD4+, whereas day 15 to 85 contracting clones were balanced CD4/CD8.

This CDR3 contains 16 residues. Deletions cut 2 bases from V and 2 bases from J, with 13 bases between. Germline V gene sequence: CDR1 SGHTA, CDR2 FQGNSA. Barcoded TCR alpha and TCR beta cDNA libraries with UMIs came from 5'RACE using constant-segment primers. TCRdb itself ran the 5' RACE reads through MiXCR, one entry per CDR3 protein. The table includes 80,000 to 90,000 distinct CDR3 sequences, around a quarter detected once. This clonotype was counted at least ten times. Antigen specificity is unknown. The clonotype was recovered from a man younger than 30 who had mild COVID-19 (a few samples of this study predate the infection). Cell type and time point are not known. Material: PBMCs or a T cell subset sorted from them (not recorded which). The genes are TRBV7-2 and TRBJ2-1; D may be TRBD1 (6 bases). CDR3 nucleotide sequence: TGTGCCAGCAGCTTATTGCTAGGGGGTCCCTACAATGAGCAGTTCTTC. Translated, it gives CASSLLLGGPYNEQFF.